The 19 T cell receptor beta chains listed next were all sequenced from one sample in a study of cytomegalovirus exposure and HLA in healthy donors. Clones were read by immunoSEQ multiplex PCR, and TCRdb kept only the in-frame ones, dropping some. The repertoire includes roughly 120,000 clones, 88% of them detected once, and under 6.5% sits in the top ten. Sequencing was carried out using PBMCs. All receptors derive from a woman younger than 35 in good health and CMV-seropositive.

This sequence joins TRBV14 and TRBJ1-2, with no clear D. With 2 bases removed from V and 1 base from J, the gap between germline ends came to 5 bases. CDR3 size: 13 residues. Germline V gene data show CDR1 as SGHDN and CDR2 as FVKESK. The CDR3 coding sequence is TGTGCCAGCAGCCAACAGGTTAACTATGGCTACACCTTC. This translates into CASSQQVNYGYTF. The whole variable domain, filled in from reference TRBV14 and TRBJ1-2, reads EAGVTQFPSHSVIEKGQTVTLRCDPISGHDNLYWYRRVMGKEIKFLLHFVKESKQDESGMPNNRFLAERTGGTYSTLKVQPAELEDSGVYFCASSQQVNYGYTFGSGTRLTVV.

This chain uses TRBV6-5 with TRBJ2-1, with D unresolved. The V end lost 6 bases, the J end lost 0 bases, and 12 bases lay between the germline ends. The CDR3 length is 15 residues. Germline V lookup: CDR1 MNHEY, CDR2 SVGAGI. CDR3 in DNA: TGTGCCAGCAGAACGACTGGTAGCTCCTACAATGAGCAGTTCTTC. Translated, it gives CASRTTGSSYNEQFF.

The chain carries TRBV4-1 and TRBJ2-1; perhaps TRBD1 as D (5 bases). Germline V gene data show CDR1 as MGHRA and CDR2 as YSYEKL. CDR3 length: 17 residues. Trimming cost V 1 base and J 3 bases, with 16 bases left between them. The CDR3 loop reads CASSQGVPRGFYNEQFF. CDR3 DNA sequence: TGCGCCAGCAGCCAAGGGGTCCCAAGGGGTTTCTACAATGAGCAGTTCTTC.

Here the CDR3 DNA reads TGTGCCAGCAGCTCCGATTCGACAGGAAACAATGAGCAGTTCTTC. Residues: CASSSDSTGNNEQFF. This chain uses TRBV9 with TRBJ2-1; tentatively, D is TRBD1 (6 bases). Germline CDR1 is SGDLS and CDR2 is YYNGEE. The CDR3 has 15 amino acids. Between the trimmed V and J ends, which lost 4 bases and 5 bases, there was a span of 16 bases.

The genes are TRBV2 and TRBJ2-1; the match to TRBD2 covers 8 bases. Germline loops: CDR1 SNHLY, CDR2 FYNNEI. The CDR3 consists of 15 residues. The V gene end was trimmed by 1 base and the J gene end by 5 bases; junction bases not matched to a gene: 4. In nucleotides, the CDR3 is TGTGCCAGCAGTGAAGTAGCGGGGAAGAACAATGAGCAGTTCTTC. Its protein is CASSEVAGKNNEQFF.

This rearrangement joins TRBV7-3 to TRBJ2-7; 7 bases fit TRBD2. Looked up from germline, CDR1 is SGHTA and CDR2 is FQGTGA. The CDR3 is made up of 15 amino acids. V gave up 5 bases and J gave up 3 bases; unmatched junction bases: 10. The CDR3 is CASSEGPSGLYEQYF. Here the CDR3 DNA reads TGTGCCAGCAGCGAAGGTCCTAGCGGCCTCTACGAGCAGTACTTC.

This sequence joins TRBV6-4 and TRBJ1-2; TRBD1 aligns across 9 bases. The CDR3 runs to 16 residues. The J segment lost 3 bases and the V segment lost 0 bases, leaving 5 bases of the junction unmatched. Germline V CDR1 and CDR2: MRHNA, SNTAGT. The CDR3 here is CASSDSRGQGDYGYTF. The CDR3 region has the DNA TGTGCCAGCAGTGACTCGAGGGGACAGGGCGACTATGGCTACACCTTC.

The rearrangement uses TRBV5-6 and TRBJ1-1; TRBD1 matches at 7 bases. The length of the CDR3 is 15 residues. CDR1 is SGHDT, CDR2 YYEEEE, per germline. With 3 bases clipped from V and 0 bases from J, the junction kept 5 bases outside the gene matches. In DNA, the CDR3 is TGTGCCAGCAGCTCTTACGACAGGGTGAACACTGAAGCTTTCTTT. Protein product: CASSSYDRVNTEAFF.

The chain employs TRBV4-2 and TRBJ2-1, with 10 positions matching TRBD2. CDR3 length: 16 amino acids. Trimming took 0 bases from V and 8 from J; bases not matched to a gene: 7. CDR1 LGHNA and CDR2 YNFKEQ come from the germline V gene. The DNA of the CDR3 is TGTGCCAGCAGCCAAGATGCCGCTAGCGGGAGTGATGAGCAGTTCTTC. Amino acids: CASSQDAASGSDEQFF.

The gene calls are TRBV15 and TRBJ1-5; the D is unclear. CDR3 length: 16 residues. V gave up 4 bases and J gave up 3 bases, with 16 bases separating them. Germline V CDR1 and CDR2: LNHNV, YYDKDF (reference sequence). This chain's CDR3 is CATSNSQIPTNQPQHF. The CDR3 bases are TGTGCCACCAGCAACTCACAGATCCCTACCAATCAGCCCCAGCATTTT.

V gene TRBV11-2 combines with J gene TRBJ2-3; D may be TRBD2 (5 bases). V lost 0 bases, J lost 0 bases, and 13 bases lay in between. The CDR3 is made up of 17 amino acids. Per the germline V gene, CDR1 is SGHAT and CDR2 is FQNNGV. The DNA for the CDR3 is TGTGCCAGCAGCTTAGATCGGGATACCCACAGCACAGATACGCAGTATTTT. This codes for CASSLDRDTHSTDTQYF. The entire variable domain, with the rest obtained from reference TRBV11-2 and TRBJ2-3, is as follows: EAGVAQSPRYKIIEKRQSVAFWCNPISGHATLYWYQQILGQGPKLLIQFQNNGVVDDSQLPKDRFSAERLKGVDSTLKIQPAKLEDSAVYLCASSLDRDTHSTDTQYFGPGTRLTVL.

V is TRBV13 and J is TRBJ2-3; no definite D call. Trimming took off 5 bases at V and 2 bases at J, with 5 bases between the two ends. The germline CDR1 and CDR2 sequences are PRHDT and FYEKMQ (reference sequence). The CDR3 length is 12 residues. This CDR3 is CASSRVTDTQYF. The CDR3 nucleotides read TGTGCCAGCAGCCGAGTCACAGATACGCAGTATTTT. The full variable domain, with the rest looked up from reference TRBV13 and TRBJ2-3, is AAGVIQSPRHLIKEKRETATLKCYPIPRHDTVYWYQQGPGQDPQFLISFYEKMQSDKGSIPDRFSAQQFSDYHSELNMSSLELGDSALYFCASSRVTDTQYFGPGTRLTVL.

The chain links TRBV5-8 to TRBJ2-3, with D unresolved. This CDR3 has 15 residues. Deletions cut 0 bases from V and 2 bases from J, with 10 bases between. CDR1 and CDR2 from the germline V gene are SGHTS and YDEGEE. CDR3 DNA: TGTGCCAGCAGCTTGGGGCAAAAATACACAGATACGCAGTATTTT. Translation: CASSLGQKYTDTQYF.

This clone has a handful of counts. J is TRBJ2-2 and V is TRBV28, with D uncertain. Trimming removed 3 bases from V and 1 base from J, with 3 bases in between. Germline V gene sequence: CDR1 MDHEN, CDR2 SYDVKM. The CDR3 runs to 13 residues. The CDR3 DNA reads as TGTGCCAGCAGTTTCCAGAACACCGGGGAGCTGTTTTTT. It encodes CASSFQNTGELFF.

J is TRBJ2-5 and V is TRBV7-2; a weak D match, TRBD2 (6 bases). There are 13 residues in the CDR3. V lost 5 bases, J lost 4 bases, and 11 bases lay in between. Germline V gene sequence: CDR1 SGHTA, CDR2 FQGNSA. The CDR3 sequence is CASSIQGGETQYF. CDR3 nucleotide sequence: TGTGCCAGCAGCATCCAGGGAGGAGAGACCCAGTACTTC.

The V call is TRBV11-2, the J call TRBJ2-1; 12 nucleotides match TRBD2. Germline lookup yields CDR1 SGHAT and CDR2 FQNNGV. V trimming: 5 bases; J trimming: 9 bases; junction bases outside the gene matches: 11. This CDR3 region has 16 residues. In DNA, the CDR3 is TGTGCCAGCAGCAACAGACTAGCGGGAGCGTCGGGTGAGCAGTTCTTC. The encoded protein is CASSNRLAGASGEQFF. Filled out from reference TRBV11-2 and TRBJ2-1, the complete variable domain reads EAGVAQSPRYKIIEKRQSVAFWCNPISGHATLYWYQQILGQGPKLLIQFQNNGVVDDSQLPKDRFSAERLKGVDSTLKIQPAKLEDSAVYLCASSNRLAGASGEQFFGPGTRLTVL.

V usage is TRBV7-3 and J usage is TRBJ1-3; tentatively, D is TRBD1 (6 bases). V was clipped by 4 bases and J by 2 bases, with 6 bases between them. This CDR3 has 13 residues. Germline assignment: CDR1 SGHTA and CDR2 FQGTGA. The chain's CDR3 is CASSSGAGNTIYF. CDR3 coding DNA: TGTGCCAGCAGCTCAGGGGCTGGAAACACCATATATTTT.

V usage is TRBV9 and J usage is TRBJ1-2, with D possibly matching TRBD1 (6 bases). The V end was cut by 0 bases, the J end by 5 bases, with 14 bases between. The CDR3 contains 15 residues. Germline loops: CDR1 SGDLS, CDR2 YYNGEE. The CDR3 bases are TGTGCCAGCAGCGTAGATTGGGACAAGGGGTATGGCTACACCTTC. This sequence encodes CASSVDWDKGYGYTF.

This chain connects TRBV19 to TRBJ2-3; 10 nucleotides match TRBD1. The germline gives CDR1 LNHDA, CDR2 SQIVND (reference sequence). The CDR3 contains 16 residues. Losses at the gene ends were 4 bases for V and 1 base for J; bases not matched to a gene: 5. The CDR3 spells CASSRQGAVGTDTQYF. CDR3 DNA sequence: TGTGCCAGTAGTAGACAGGGGGCGGTTGGCACAGATACGCAGTATTTT.